These T cell receptor beta chains were read from a single sample in a study of blood T cell repertoires in COVID-19. Sequencing was performed with immunoSEQ multiplex PCR; in TCRdb, only in-frame clones are kept and a portion is missing. The data hold roughly 250,000 clones, with around 92% observed a single time. Sequencing input: peripheral blood. The receptors derive from a person aged 18 to 35 with COVID-19, enrolled during active disease. CDR3s leave out the opening cysteine and the closing phenylalanine or tryptophan. D genes are given only for firm matches.

>TRBD2|TRBV3-1/TRBV3-2
ASSQEIIGRVSGGHEQF
>TRBD1|TRBV19
ASSWDRGTTNEKLF
>.|TRBV12-3/TRBV12-4
ASTRQDNQPQH
>TRBD1|TRBV5-1
ASSLDLGQGDGRYYGYT
>.|TRBV24-1
ATPNGRRVTNEKLF
>TRBD1|TRBV7-2
ASSFSPLTGDEQY
>.|TRBV3-1/TRBV3-2
ASSQNDYQETQY
>TRBD1|TRBV2
ASRYTTGGPEAF
>.|TRBV19
ASSITDTISYEQY
>.|TRBV21-1
ASSKGAGVRTDTQY
>.|TRBV24-1
ATQNRVGEQF
>.|TRBV6-6
ASSPGGGGSPLH
>TRBD1|TRBV3-1/TRBV3-2
ASSPPVTGGGYT
>.|TRBV27
ASSPGRDYGYT
>.|TRBV15
ATSRDRGRKKTTTNTGELF
>.|TRBV4-1
ASSQDSAVLGYEQY
>TRBD2|TRBV6-5
ASSWTSGKYEQY
>.|TRBV3-1/TRBV3-2
ASSQDQGQPSADTQY
>.|TRBV6-2/TRBV6-3
ASSYSSGGTDTQY
>.|TRBV5-1
ASSLRGSLYEQY
>.|TRBV10-1
ASSVQGGNQPQH
>.|TRBV28
ASSSQLNQPQH
>TRBD2|TRBV5-1
ASSLELAGEQY
>TRBD2|TRBV10-3
AISESASGTYTDTQY
>TRBD1|TRBV7-2
ASSLATGPQETQY
>TRBD1|TRBV6-5
ASSYAGQPNEKLF
>TRBD1|TRBV2
ASSDRGQSNSPLH
>TRBD1|TRBV6-1
ASSELPTGSHHNEQF
>TRBD1|TRBV7-6
ASSLVGTAINNEQF
>TRBD2|TRBV30
AWRGWAGDGDTQY
>.|TRBV9
ASSAEGEQF
>TRBD2|TRBV27
ASSLWASGRGVAKNIQY
>.|TRBV7-6
ASRYGGDSPLH
>.|TRBV28
ASSLEQPNQPQH
>.|TRBV29-1
SVFTPSGDSYEQY
>.|TRBV2
ASSEGPSTDTQY
>TRBD2|TRBV12-5
ASGLSLAGATGELF
>TRBD1|TRBV30
AWRGQGTGANVLT
>.|TRBV3-1/TRBV3-2
ASTRGGISYTEAF
>.|TRBV27
ASSLFSRNTGELF
>TRBD1|TRBV3-1/TRBV3-2
ASSPDRFPKF
>.|TRBV7-2
ASSIITDTQY
>.|TRBV11-3
ASSFDEGANSPLH
>TRBD2|TRBV6-4
ASSDSSRGLALEQF
>TRBD2|TRBV19
ASSPRTSGTSTDTQY
>TRBD1|TRBV10-3
AISGTGKETQY
>TRBD1|TRBV6-5
ASSYSGQGPSFPLH
>.|TRBV9
ASAQQKENGELF
>.|TRBV28
ASTESGNTIY
>.|TRBV5-3
ARSPYYYEQY
>.|TRBV9
ASSGGDTYNQPQH
>.|TRBV30
AWTPGDSYEKLF
>TRBD2|TRBV3-1/TRBV3-2
ASSRLAGDYEQY
>TRBD1|TRBV5-1
ASTGQEYNEQF
>TRBD2|TRBV14
ASASGSGYEQY
>.|TRBV27
ASSSTGPGELSNQPQH
>.|TRBV7-9
ASSSQDSYEQY
>TRBD1|TRBV27
ASSLQQGARQPQH
>TRBD1|TRBV5-4
ASSLSTGGWTEAF